Here is one T cell receptor (beta chain) with its context. TCRdb's copy holds only in-frame clones and misses some; the assay was immunoSEQ multiplex PCR. The sample contains 200,000 to 250,000 clones, 80% to 90% of which appear only once. CDR3 length equals 13 residues. With 5 bases clipped from V and 10 bases from J, the junction kept 8 bases outside the gene matches. The germline V gene encodes CDR1 KGHSH and CDR2 LQKENI. The record originates from a study of blood T cell repertoires in COVID-19. Participants were aged about 18 to 100 years, lived in 24 US areas, and enrolled virtually. This receptor was taken from a woman aged 18 to 35 in a cohort exposed to, infected with or recovered from COVID-19 (not recorded which). The sample comprised PBMCs or T cells enriched from blood (not recorded which). The rearrangement joins TRBV18 to TRBJ2-1; TRBD1 agrees at 7 bases. CDR3 sequence (DNA): TGTGCCAGCTCAGAGGGGGCAGGAGGCGAGCAGTTCTTC. Its translation is CASSEGAGGEQFF.